One sample yielded the 17 T cell receptor beta chains listed below, sequenced in a study of identical twins. TCRdb called the 5' RACE reads again in MiXCR, with one record for every CDR3 protein. The table records nearly 900,000 distinct CDR3 sequences, roughly an eighth of them present only once. These data also featured in a second study, about yellow fever vaccine responses in identical twins.

The sample was PBMCs. These receptors were taken from a woman under 30 in good health.

V and J are TRBV3-1 and TRBJ2-2; a possible D gene is TRBD2 (6 bases). V gave up 4 bases and J gave up 3 bases, with 15 bases separating them. CDR3 length: 16 residues. CDR1 and CDR2 (germline): LGHDT, YNNKEL (reference sequence). The CDR3 region is CASSLLTGADTGELFF. CDR3 nucleotide sequence: TGTGCCAGCAGCCTACTAACGGGAGCGGACACCGGGGAGCTGTTTTTT. Supplemented by reference TRBV3-1 and TRBJ2-2, the full variable domain reads DTAVSQTPKYLVTQMGNDKSIKCEQNLGHDTMYWYKQDSKKFLKIMFSYNNKELIINETVPNRFSPKSPDKAHLNLHINSLELGDSAVYFCASSLLTGADTGELFFGEGSRLTVL.

There are a few counts of this clonotype. V gene TRBV5-5 combines with J gene TRBJ2-3; D remains ambiguous. The CDR3 has 14 residues. CDR1 SGHKS and CDR2 YYEKEE come from the germline V gene (reference sequence). Trimming cost V 0 bases and J 2 bases, with 7 bases left between them. CDR3 coding DNA: TGTGCCAGCAGCTTGGCGCTATACACAGATACGCAGTATTTT. Amino acid sequence: CASSLALYTDTQYF.

There are many counts of this clonotype. The gene calls are TRBV5-1 and TRBJ2-6; D is unclear. The length of the CDR3 is 16 residues. Looked up from germline, CDR1 is SGHRS and CDR2 is YFSETQ. The ends were cut back, 1 base at V and 0 bases at J, with 8 bases in the middle. CDR3 sequence (DNA): TGCGCCAGCAGCTTGTTCAGTAGCTCTGGGGCCAACGTCCTGACTTTC. Residues: CASSLFSSSGANVLTF.

The rearrangement joins TRBV3-1 to TRBJ1-4; D perhaps matches TRBD1 (5 bases). Germline-derived CDR1 and CDR2 are LGHDT and YNNKEL (reference sequence). This CDR3 contains 13 residues. The ends were cut back, 4 bases at V and 8 bases at J, with 11 bases in the middle. Written as DNA, the CDR3 is TGTGCCAGCAGCCGTAAGACAGAAGAAAAACTGTTTTTT. Amino acids: CASSRKTEEKLFF.

This clonotype was detected ten times or more. The chain links TRBV5-1 to TRBJ2-1; TRBD2 agrees at 9 bases. The CDR3 length is 19 residues. V lost 0 bases and J lost 7; bases outside the gene matches: 17. CDR1 is SGHRS and CDR2 is YFSETQ in the germline V gene. CDR3 DNA sequence: TGCGCCAGCAGCTTGGGCATGGGTTCCGGAGCGGGAGGCTTTAATGAGCAGTTCTTC. It yields the protein CASSLGMGSGAGGFNEQFF.

There are a few counts of this clonotype. V usage is TRBV15 and J usage is TRBJ2-7; 8 bases fit TRBD2. The CDR3 has 15 residues. Looked up from germline, CDR1 is LNHNV and CDR2 is YYDKDF (reference sequence). With 0 bases clipped from V and 7 bases from J, the junction kept 8 bases outside the gene matches. CDR3 in amino acids: CATSRDLAGGGEQYF. The CDR3 coding sequence is TGTGCCACCAGCAGAGATCTGGCGGGAGGAGGGGAGCAGTACTTC.

The V gene is TRBV7-8, the J gene TRBJ2-2; no clear D. Germline lookup yields CDR1 SGHVS and CDR2 FQNEAQ. The CDR3 has 16 residues. V was pared by 4 bases and J by 3 bases, with 15 bases between. CDR3 in amino acids: CASSSSTPAYTGELFF. CDR3 nucleotides: TGTGCCAGCAGCTCTTCGACCCCGGCATACACCGGGGAGCTGTTTTTT. Full variable domain (remainder filled in from reference TRBV7-8 and TRBJ2-2): GAGVSQSPRYKVAKRGQDVALRCDPISGHVSLFWYQQALGQGPEFLTYFQNEAQLDKSGLPSDRFFAERPEGSVSTLKIQRTQQEDSAVYLCASSSSTPAYTGELFFGEGSRLTVL.

This clonotype was detected ten times or more. The V and J genes are TRBV5-1 and TRBJ2-7; 9 bases are a match to TRBD2. The V gene end was trimmed by 0 bases and the J gene end by 0 bases; junction bases not matched to a gene: 10. The CDR3 has 18 residues. Germline V lookup: CDR1 SGHRS, CDR2 YFSETQ. CDR3 nucleotide sequence: TGCGCCAGCAGCTTGGGCCTAGCGGGAAGCGGCTTCTCCTACGAGCAGTACTTC. Encoded protein: CASSLGLAGSGFSYEQYF.

In its sample, this clonotype was seen a few times. The J gene is TRBJ2-2, the V gene TRBV12-3 or TRBV12-4; TRBD2 aligns across 14 bases. The CDR3 spans 16 residues. V shed 6 bases, J shed 7 bases, and the junction held 7 bases outside the gene matches. The CDR3 protein is CASRPGTSGSVGELFF. CDR3 sequence (DNA): TGTGCCAGCAGGCCCGGGACTAGCGGGAGTGTCGGGGAGCTGTTTTTT.

This clonotype was seen a handful of times. The V and J genes are TRBV25-1 and TRBJ2-1, with 11 bases lining up with TRBD2. The CDR3 sequence is 14 residues long. Germline V gene lookup returns CDR1 MGHDK and CDR2 SYGVNS. V was clipped by 7 bases and J by 4 bases; unmatched bases: 3. CDR3 amino acids: CASIGTSGYNEQFF. DNA of the CDR3: TGTGCCAGCATCGGGACTAGCGGTTACAATGAGCAGTTCTTC. The variable domain in full, with the rest retrieved from reference TRBV25-1 and TRBJ2-1, is EADIYQTPRYLVIGTGKKITLECSQTMGHDKMYWYQQDPGMELHLIHYSYGVNSTEKGDLSSESTVSRIRTEHFPLTLESARPSHTSQYLCASIGTSGYNEQFFGPGTRLTVL.

This clonotype was observed a handful of times. DNA of the CDR3: TGTGCCAGCAGCTCACAGACCCGCGGGAATACCTACAATGAGCAGTTCTTC. Its translation: CASSSQTRGNTYNEQFF. The chain combines TRBV7-6 with TRBJ2-1; tentative D call: TRBD2 (6 bases). CDR3 length: 17 residues. Germline assignment: CDR1 SGHVS and CDR2 FNYEAQ. V lost 4 bases, J lost 2 bases, and 18 bases lay in between.

The V gene is TRBV15, the J gene TRBJ2-1; 9 nucleotides match TRBD1. CDR3 size: 15 residues. The J segment lost 3 bases and the V segment lost 5 bases, leaving 5 bases of the junction unmatched. Germline-derived CDR1 and CDR2 are LNHNV and YYDKDF (reference sequence). This chain's CDR3 is CATSPDRGYYNEQFF. The DNA for the CDR3 is TGTGCCACCAGCCCGGACAGGGGATACTACAATGAGCAGTTCTTC.

The CDR3 sequence is CASSYDRTANTEAFF. The CDR3 DNA follows: TGTGCCAGCAGTTACGATAGGACGGCAAACACTGAAGCTTTCTTT. The chain is built from TRBV6-5 and TRBJ1-1, with D uncertain. Trimming stripped 2 bases from V and 2 bases from J, with 12 bases between. Per the germline V gene, CDR1 is MNHEY and CDR2 is SVGAGI. The CDR3 spans 15 residues.

The chain uses TRBV2 and TRBJ2-2, with no clear D. This CDR3 spans 14 amino acids. Germline loops: CDR1 SNHLY, CDR2 FYNNEI. Deletions cut 11 bases from V and 0 bases from J, with 13 bases between. CDR3 DNA sequence: TGTGCCTCTTCAGAACCAACGAACACCGGGGAGCTGTTTTTT. Protein product: CASSEPTNTGELFF.

This clonotype was seen many times. This sequence joins TRBV28 and TRBJ2-1, with D perhaps TRBD1 (6 bases). V was shortened by 6 bases and J by 2 bases, with 14 bases between the two germline ends. Per the germline V gene, CDR1 is MDHEN and CDR2 is SYDVKM. The CDR3 sequence is 15 residues long. The CDR3 loop reads CASSLTGSPYNEQFF. The CDR3 DNA reads as TGTGCCAGCAGCCTAACAGGGTCCCCCTACAATGAGCAGTTCTTC.

This clonotype was detected ten times or more. The chain carries TRBV12-3 or TRBV12-4 and TRBJ2-5, with TRBD2 identical over 9 bases. The CDR3 contains 15 residues. V gave up 5 bases and J gave up 1 base; unmatched junction bases: 5. The CDR3 sequence is CASSPPTSGQETQYF. As DNA, the CDR3 is TGTGCCAGCAGTCCCCCGACTAGCGGCCAAGAGACCCAGTACTTC.

This clonotype was seen ten or more times. The V call is TRBV20-1, the J call TRBJ2-1; 9 bases are a match to TRBD2. Losses at the gene ends were 3 bases for V and 0 bases for J; bases not matched to a gene: 6. CDR3 length equals 16 residues. The germline V gene encodes CDR1 DFQATT and CDR2 SNEGSKA (reference sequence). The CDR3 DNA follows: TGCAGTGCTAGCGCGGGAGGGCCCTTCTCCTACAATGAGCAGTTCTTC. The encoded protein is CSASAGGPFSYNEQFF.